One and the same sample provided the 10 T cell receptor beta chains below, sequenced in a study of blood T cell repertoires in COVID-19 (dated by TCRdb to the early 2020s). Libraries were built with the immunoSEQ multiplex PCR assay. TCRdb took this table from immuneACCESS and kept in-frame rearrangements with V and J called. Such tables lack part of the clones; where checked against another copy, unresolved V genes explain under half of the gap, and the rest is unexplained. Present in this sample are around 140,000 clones, 81% of which were seen just once. The ten largest clones take up more than 8% of the sample. The sample taken for sequencing was peripheral blood. The origin of the receptors is a human donor in a cohort sampled during active COVID-19.

V gene TRBV2 combines with J gene TRBJ1-1, with no clear D. The germline gives CDR1 SNHLY, CDR2 FYNNEI. V shed 9 bases and J shed 1 base, with 12 bases lying between them. CDR3 length equals 13 residues. This chain's CDR3 is CASFVEKNTEAFF. The CDR3, as DNA: TGTGCCAGTTTTGTGGAGAAGAACACTGAAGCTTTCTTT.

The genes are TRBV6-6 and TRBJ1-1; tentatively, D is TRBD1 (5 bases). CDR1 MNHNY and CDR2 SVGAGI come from the germline V gene (reference sequence). The CDR3 sequence is 13 residues long. Between the trimmed V and J ends, which lost 8 bases and 4 bases, there was a span of 14 bases. This CDR3 reads CASRRGEGTEAFF. The CDR3 DNA follows: TGTGCCAGCCGGAGGGGCGAGGGCACTGAAGCTTTCTTT.

This sequence joins TRBV15 and TRBJ2-7; 7 positions agree with TRBD1. With V trimmed by 4 bases and J by 7 bases, 7 bases remained unmatched. This CDR3 region has 13 residues. Germline V gene lookup returns CDR1 LNHNV and CDR2 YYDKDF (reference sequence). In DNA form, the CDR3 reads TGTGCCACCAGCATCTCGACAGGGTCAGAGCAGTACTTC. It specifies CATSISTGSEQYF.

This chain links TRBV5-1 with TRBJ1-1; the D is unclear. The CDR3 runs 13 residues. V dropped 6 bases and J dropped 0 bases, with 9 bases sitting between them. Germline CDR1 reads SGHRS; CDR2 reads YFSETQ. The CDR3 protein is CASNGGLNTEAFF. The CDR3 bases are TGCGCCAGCAACGGAGGCTTGAACACTGAAGCTTTCTTT. The full variable domain, with the rest looked up from reference TRBV5-1 and TRBJ1-1, is KAGVTQTPRYLIKTRGQQVTLSCSPISGHRSVSWYQQTPGQGLQFLFEYFSETQRNKGNFPGRFSGRQFSNSRSEMNVSTLELGDSALYLCASNGGLNTEAFFGQGTRLTVV.

This clone was seen once. This rearrangement joins TRBV2 to TRBJ2-2; D ambiguous. The CDR3 extends over 11 amino acids. CDR1 SNHLY and CDR2 FYNNEI come from the germline V gene. The V end lost 6 bases, the J end lost 6 bases, and 5 bases lay between the germline ends. In DNA, the CDR3 is TGTGCCAGCAGGGGCTCCGGGGAGCTGTTTTTT. Residues: CASRGSGELFF.

V gene TRBV12-3 or TRBV12-4 combines with J gene TRBJ1-1; D perhaps matches TRBD1 (6 bases). V was pared by 4 bases and J by 5 bases, with 11 bases between. This CDR3 comprises 13 residues. The CDR3 protein is CASSSGARTEAFF. Written as DNA, the CDR3 is TGTGCCAGCAGTTCAGGGGCCCGGACTGAAGCTTTCTTT.

The chain carries TRBV7-3 and TRBJ2-5; D is unresolved. V was cut by 0 bases and J by 5 bases, with 10 bases left in between. The CDR3 consists of 14 residues. Germline CDR1 and CDR2: SGHTA and FQGTGA. The CDR3 DNA is TGTGCCAGCAGCTTAACTGTACAGAAGGAGACCCAGTACTTC. Its translation: CASSLTVQKETQYF. Full variable domain (missing parts from reference TRBV7-3 and TRBJ2-5): GAGVSQTPSNKVTEKGKYVELRCDPISGHTALYWYRQSLGQGPEFLIYFQGTGAADDSGLPNDRFFAVRPEGSVSTLKIQRTERGDSAVYLCASSLTVQKETQYFGPGTRLLVL.

The chain carries TRBV5-1 and TRBJ2-3, with TRBD1 as a possible D gene (6 bases). CDR1 SGHRS and CDR2 YFSETQ come from the germline V gene. CDR3 length: 17 amino acids. Between the trimmed V and J ends, which lost 0 bases and 0 bases, there was a span of 14 bases. The CDR3 DNA is TGCGCCAGCAGCTTGGGTCCCTCAGGGGCTAGCACAGATACGCAGTATTTT. Amino acid sequence: CASSLGPSGASTDTQYF.

The chain uses TRBV7-2 and TRBJ2-1, with D unresolved. The germline CDR1 and CDR2 sequences are SGHTA and FQGNSA. V shed 5 bases and J shed 6 bases, with 14 bases lying between them. The CDR3 consists of 14 residues. The CDR3 is CASSPEHRFNEQFF. The CDR3 nucleotides read TGTGCCAGCAGCCCCGAGCACCGTTTCAATGAGCAGTTCTTC.

The V gene is TRBV28, the J gene TRBJ2-7, with 8 bases that match TRBD2. CDR3 length: 17 residues. CDR1 and CDR2 (germline): MDHEN, SYDVKM. V was pared by 5 bases and J by 2 bases, with 14 bases of the junction left unmatched. The CDR3: CASSPIGGAGATYEQYF. Here the CDR3 DNA reads TGTGCCAGCAGTCCGATCGGGGGAGCGGGAGCTACCTACGAGCAGTACTTC.